Listed here are 26 T cell receptor beta chains from one sample, sequenced in a study of blood T cell repertoires in COVID-19. Clones were sequenced by immunoSEQ multiplex PCR, and TCRdb holds only the in-frame ones, with some missing. Counted here are roughly 75,000 clones, around 80% occurring once; the ten biggest clones make up around 13%. Sequenced material: peripheral blood. The receptors stem from a man aged 45-60 years with COVID-19, enrolled during active disease.

The rearrangement uses TRBV5-4 and TRBJ2-7; D is ambiguous. The V gene lost 4 bases and the J gene lost 0 bases, with 5 bases spanning the gap. CDR1 SGHNT and CDR2 YYREEE come from the germline V gene (reference sequence). The CDR3 loop spans 12 amino acids. CDR3 DNA sequence: TGTGCCAGCAGCCTCTTCTCCTACGAGCAGTACTTC. Protein product: CASSLFSYEQYF.

The chain joins TRBV18 to TRBJ2-7, with 12 bases matching TRBD1. Germline trimming cut 3 bases from V and 6 bases from J; bases unmatched to any gene: 3. This CDR3 contains 14 residues. Germline V gives CDR1 KGHSH, CDR2 LQKENI. This CDR3 is CASSPGDRGPEQYF. The CDR3, as DNA: TGTGCCAGCTCACCGGGGGACAGGGGGCCCGAGCAGTACTTC. The complete variable domain, with remaining parts taken from reference TRBV18 and TRBJ2-7, reads NAGVMQNPRHLVRRRGQEARLRCSPMKGHSHVYWYRQLPEEGLKFMVYLQKENIIDESGMPKERFSAEFPKEGPSILRIQQVVRGDSAAYFCASSPGDRGPEQYFGPGTRLTVT.

The CDR3 DNA sequence: TGTGCCACCAGCGAGACGGGAGATTCACCCCTCCACTTT. Translation gives CATSETGDSPLHF. This chain links TRBV24-1 with TRBJ1-6; D uncertain. From germline, CDR1 is KGHDR and CDR2 SFDVKD. Trimming removed 7 bases at V and 8 bases at J, with 11 bases between. The CDR3 consists of 13 residues.

The chain joins TRBV5-4 to TRBJ2-3, with 11 bases that match TRBD1. This CDR3 is 16 amino acids long. Looked up from germline, CDR1 is SGHNT and CDR2 is YYREEE (reference sequence). The ends lost 0 bases at V and 6 bases at J; junction bases unmatched: 6. The CDR3 DNA reads TGTGCCAGCAGCTTGGGGACAGGGGGCCTTGGGGATACGCAGTATTTT. It translates to CASSLGTGGLGDTQYF.

V is TRBV7-9 and J is TRBJ1-1; D is possibly TRBD1 (5 bases). Per the germline V gene, CDR1 is SEHNR and CDR2 is FQNEAQ (reference sequence). Between the trimmed V and J ends, which lost 2 bases and 5 bases, there was a span of 9 bases. The CDR3 covers 13 residues. CDR3 residues: CASSLNPGTEAFF. The CDR3 region has the DNA TGTGCCAGCAGCTTAAACCCAGGGACTGAAGCTTTCTTT.

By share of the sample, this clone is large. V and J are TRBV7-8 and TRBJ1-5; 9 bases line up with TRBD1. The CDR3 runs 15 residues. In germline, CDR1 is SGHVS, CDR2 FQNEAQ. Trimming removed 5 bases from V and 7 bases from J; junction bases left unmatched: 9. For the CDR3, the DNA is TGTGCCAGCAGCCTCTCGGGACAGGGCAGCCAGCCCCAGCATTTT. Translating it yields CASSLSGQGSQPQHF.

This rearrangement joins TRBV30 to TRBJ1-4, with D tentatively TRBD1 (6 bases). CDR1 is GTSNPN and CDR2 is SVGIG in the germline V gene (reference sequence). The CDR3 is 13 residues long. V shed 8 bases and J shed 8 bases, with 18 bases lying between them. CDR3 sequence: CAGTGPWREKLFF. The CDR3 DNA reads TGTGCCGGCACAGGGCCCTGGCGGGAAAAACTGTTTTTT. Together with reference TRBV30 and TRBJ1-4, the CDR3 gives the full variable domain: SQTIHQWPATLVQPVGSPLSLECTVEGTSNPNLYWYRQAAGRGLQLLFYSVGIGQISSEVPQNLSASRPQDRQFILSSKKLLLSDSGFYLCAGTGPWREKLFFGSGTQLSVL.

V usage is TRBV6-5 and J usage is TRBJ1-5; weak D call: TRBD1 (6 bases). The CDR3 is 13 amino acids. Trimming pared 10 bases from V and 3 bases from J, leaving 13 bases between. Per germline, CDR1 MNHEY and CDR2 SVGAGI. Here the CDR3 reads CATSNRVNQPQHF. The CDR3 coding sequence is TGTGCCACCTCGAACAGGGTCAATCAGCCCCAGCATTTT.

This chain joins TRBV6-5 and TRBJ2-7, with D possibly TRBD2 on 6 matching bases. V was trimmed by 8 bases and J by 5 bases, leaving 16 bases between them. This CDR3 region has 13 residues. From germline, CDR1 is MNHEY and CDR2 SVGAGI. This chain's CDR3 is CASDFRWRDEQYF. CDR3 bases: TGTGCCAGCGACTTCAGGTGGAGGGACGAGCAGTACTTC.

This sequence joins TRBV29-1 and TRBJ1-2, with 7 bases aligning to TRBD1. CDR3 length: 14 amino acids. The V gene end was trimmed by 6 bases and the J gene end by 0 bases; junction bases not matched to a gene: 7. Per germline, CDR1 SQVTM and CDR2 ANQGSEA. The CDR3 is CSVDGTAANYGYTF. Written as DNA, the CDR3 is TGCAGCGTAGACGGGACAGCAGCTAACTATGGCTACACCTTC.

This rearrangement joins TRBV18 to TRBJ1-2, with D maybe TRBD1 (5 bases). The germline V gene has CDR1 KGHSH and CDR2 LQKENI. CDR3 length: 13 amino acids. The V gene lost 2 bases and the J gene lost 8 bases, with 12 bases spanning the gap. In DNA, the CDR3 is TGTGCCAGCTCACCAGGGGCGCAGGACGGCTACACCTTC. It yields the protein CASSPGAQDGYTF.

This clone was detected only a few times. The chain is built from TRBV5-6 and TRBJ2-3, with D possibly TRBD2 on 6 matching bases. Germline loops: CDR1 SGHDT, CDR2 YYEEEE. The CDR3 contains 14 residues. With 4 bases removed from V and 4 bases from J, the gap between germline ends came to 13 bases. The CDR3 DNA follows: TGTGCCAGCAGCCACCGGGACTTTCCAGATACGCAGTATTTT. Its translation is CASSHRDFPDTQYF.

This clone was counted once. The rearrangement joins TRBV6-5 to TRBJ2-7; 9 bases match TRBD2. Germline CDR1 is MNHEY and CDR2 is SVGAGI. The CDR3 runs to 15 residues. V shed 5 bases and J 6 bases; nucleotides not matched to a gene: 11. CDR3 amino acids: CASSPLSGRIGEQYF. The CDR3 DNA reads as TGTGCCAGCAGTCCGCTGAGCGGGAGGATCGGCGAGCAGTACTTC.

The rearrangement links TRBV5-1 to TRBJ2-6; D remains unclear. Germline values: CDR1 SGHRS, CDR2 YFSETQ. The ends were cut back, 0 bases at V and 2 bases at J, with 15 bases in the middle. The CDR3 runs to 18 residues. CDR3 bases: TGCGCCAGCAGCTTGGGGCGGCTAAGCGATCCTGGGGCCAACGTCCTGACTTTC. Translating gives CASSLGRLSDPGANVLTF.

The rearrangement uses TRBV9 and TRBJ2-1; 7 nucleotides line up with TRBD2. V shed 4 bases, J shed 10 bases, and the junction held 17 bases outside the gene matches. Germline lookup yields CDR1 SGDLS and CDR2 YYNGEE. The CDR3 consists of 16 residues. The CDR3 DNA follows: TGTGCCAGCAGCCCCTATGGGAGGGATTTAGTGGGCGAGCAGTTCTTC. This gives the protein CASSPYGRDLVGEQFF.

The chain carries TRBV3-1 (or the pseudogene TRBV3-2) and TRBJ2-7, with 12 bases matching TRBD2. Germline V gene data show CDR1 as LGHDT and CDR2 as YNNKEL (reference sequence). J lost 6 bases, V lost 3 bases, and 3 bases had no gene match. This CDR3 spans 14 amino acids. The chain's CDR3 is CASSQRLAGVEQYF. In DNA, the CDR3 is TGTGCCAGCAGCCAGAGACTAGCGGGAGTCGAGCAGTACTTC.

The chain is built from TRBV19 and TRBJ2-5; 8 bases align to TRBD1. The V gene end was trimmed by 4 bases and the J gene end by 1 base; junction bases not matched to a gene: 2. Germline loops: CDR1 LNHDA, CDR2 SQIVND (reference sequence). This CDR3 comprises 14 residues. The CDR3, as DNA: TGTGCCAGTAGTAGCGGGACAGGCCAAGAGACCCAGTACTTC. It translates to CASSSGTGQETQYF.

The chain couples TRBV6-1 to TRBJ2-7, with D possibly TRBD1 on 5 matching bases. Trimming left V 4 bases short and J 2 bases short, with 24 bases between. Germline V gene sequence: CDR1 MNHNS, CDR2 SASEGT. The CDR3 consists of 18 residues. The CDR3 coding sequence is TGTGCCAGCAGTGGGCCCCATAGGACACAGAATTCCCCCTACGAGCAGTACTTC. This gives the protein CASSGPHRTQNSPYEQYF.

This clone was observed once. The gene calls are TRBV14 and TRBJ2-1; TRBD2 agrees at 12 bases. Germline loops: CDR1 SGHDN, CDR2 FVKESK. CDR3 length equals 17 residues. V lost 4 bases and J lost 3; bases outside the gene matches: 7. As DNA, the CDR3 is TGTGCCAGCAGCCGATTCGGGGGACTAGCGGGCTACAATGAGCAGTTCTTC. Residues: CASSRFGGLAGYNEQFF.

This clone has a single count. The chain is built from TRBV27 and TRBJ2-7, with 11 positions matching TRBD2. With 3 bases clipped from V and 9 bases from J, the junction kept 10 bases outside the gene matches. The CDR3 loop spans 15 amino acids. Germline CDR1 reads MNHEY; CDR2 reads SMNVEV (reference sequence). The CDR3: CASSFFSGRESVQYF. CDR3 nucleotides: TGTGCCAGCAGTTTCTTTAGCGGGAGGGAGTCAGTGCAGTACTTC.

This chain links TRBV27 with TRBJ2-1; no firm D call. The V end was cut by 6 bases, the J end by 7 bases, with 13 bases between. The germline CDR1 and CDR2 sequences are MNHEY and SMNVEV (reference sequence). This CDR3 has 13 residues. For the CDR3, the DNA is TGTGCCAGCAGGATCAGCGTTCGAAATGAGCAGTTCTTC. Protein: CASRISVRNEQFF.

J is TRBJ2-1 and V is TRBV12-5; 8 bases match TRBD2. This CDR3 is built from 15 residues. The V gene end was trimmed by 0 bases and the J gene end by 9 bases; junction bases not matched to a gene: 7. Germline V gene data show CDR1 as LGHNT and CDR2 as FRNRAP. The CDR3 sequence: CASGLVVGTRSEQFF. For the CDR3, the DNA is TGTGCTAGTGGTTTGGTCGTTGGGACTAGGAGTGAGCAGTTCTTC.

DNA for the CDR3: TGTGCCAGCAGCCCCCCCTCGGGGGAGCAGTACTTC. This codes for CASSPPSGEQYF. This sequence joins TRBV7-3 and TRBJ2-7; the D gene is possibly TRBD2 (5 bases). CDR1 is SGHTA, CDR2 FQGTGA, per germline. The CDR3 has 12 amino acids. Deletions cut 5 bases from V and 7 bases from J, with 12 bases between. Drawing the rest from reference TRBV7-3 and TRBJ2-7, the complete variable domain is GAGVSQTPSNKVTEKGKYVELRCDPISGHTALYWYRQSLGQGPEFLIYFQGTGAADDSGLPNDRFFAVRPEGSVSTLKIQRTERGDSAVYLCASSPPSGEQYFGPGTRLTVT.

V gene TRBV5-1 combines with J gene TRBJ2-5; 7 positions agree with TRBD1. The CDR3 sequence is 13 residues long. CDR1 is SGHRS and CDR2 is YFSETQ in the germline V gene. V was pared by 6 bases and J by 3 bases, with 5 bases of the junction left unmatched. CDR3 region: CASKRDSEETQYF. CDR3 nucleotide sequence: TGCGCCAGCAAACGGGACAGTGAAGAGACCCAGTACTTC. The full variable domain, in which reference TRBV5-1 and TRBJ2-5 provide the parts outside the CDR3, is KAGVTQTPRYLIKTRGQQVTLSCSPISGHRSVSWYQQTPGQGLQFLFEYFSETQRNKGNFPGRFSGRQFSNSRSEMNVSTLELGDSALYLCASKRDSEETQYFGPGTRLLVL.

The J gene is TRBJ2-2, the V gene TRBV11-3; 8 bases match TRBD1. The CDR3 runs 15 residues. Germline V gene lookup returns CDR1 SGHNT and CDR2 YENEEA. With V trimmed by 5 bases and J by 5 bases, 7 bases remained unmatched. The CDR3 sequence is CASSPGQGQTGELFF. CDR3 nucleotide sequence: TGTGCCAGCAGCCCAGGACAGGGTCAAACCGGGGAGCTGTTTTTT.

This clone came up once. The gene calls are TRBV4-3 and TRBJ2-2; the D gene is possibly TRBD2 (6 bases). In germline, CDR1 is LGHNA, CDR2 YSLEER. Trimming took 2 bases from V and 3 from J, leaving 13 bases between them. The CDR3 length is 16 residues. The CDR3 DNA reads TGCGCCAGCAGCCAATCTACTAGCTTCGACACCGGGGAGCTGTTTTTT. It codes for CASSQSTSFDTGELFF.